A selection of T cell receptor beta chains follows, all from one sample in a study of T cell responses to AZD1222 COVID-19 vaccine. The assay was immunoSEQ multiplex PCR, and TCRdb's table has in-frame clones only and misses some. Among roughly 56,000 clones listed, approximately 83% were seen once. The specimen was peripheral blood, collected on day 0 of AZD1222 vaccination. These receptors were obtained from an adult in good health. Each CDR3 is given without its conserved first and last residue. Each record gives: J gene, V gene, CDR3 protein.

j_gene: TRBJ2-5
v_gene: TRBV4-1
CDR3aa: ASSFPAGSSGETQY

j_gene: TRBJ1-4
v_gene: TRBV7-9
CDR3aa: ASTTTGGPNEKLF

j_gene: TRBJ1-4
v_gene: TRBV11-2
CDR3aa: ASSLEAFATNEKLF

j_gene: TRBJ1-2
v_gene: TRBV25-1
CDR3aa: ASSGTGWAANYGYT

j_gene: TRBJ2-3
v_gene: TRBV13
CDR3aa: ASSYRTSGGRDTQY

j_gene: TRBJ1-1
v_gene: TRBV6-5
CDR3aa: ASSYALKAEAF

j_gene: TRBJ2-2
v_gene: TRBV24-1
CDR3aa: ATSDSAETNTGELF

j_gene: TRBJ1-2
v_gene: TRBV28
CDR3aa: ASSEEGQFYGYT

j_gene: TRBJ2-3
v_gene: TRBV7-2
CDR3aa: ASGQVQFH

j_gene: TRBJ2-3
v_gene: TRBV5-1
CDR3aa: ASSLESRLEGTDTQY

j_gene: TRBJ2-7
v_gene: TRBV13
CDR3aa: ASSLAGLVGSEQY

j_gene: TRBJ2-1
v_gene: TRBV29-1
CDR3aa: SAALAGGLNEQF

j_gene: TRBJ1-2
v_gene: TRBV16
CDR3aa: ASSQFEEGAYGYT

j_gene: TRBJ2-5
v_gene: TRBV6-6
CDR3aa: ASTPESGERIETQY

j_gene: TRBJ2-1
v_gene: TRBV15
CDR3aa: ATSRAQGLGEQF

j_gene: TRBJ2-2
v_gene: TRBV24-1
CDR3aa: ATSEWGELF

j_gene: TRBJ1-5
v_gene: TRBV21-1
CDR3aa: ASSKEAGQGFPQRNPHSNQPQH

j_gene: TRBJ1-5
v_gene: TRBV19
CDR3aa: ASSMNRWQSNQPQH

j_gene: TRBJ2-2
v_gene: TRBV10-3
CDR3aa: AISERPTGELF

j_gene: TRBJ1-5
v_gene: TRBV19
CDR3aa: ASSREGRQPQH

j_gene: TRBJ2-3
v_gene: TRBV4-2
CDR3aa: ASSQFGENTDTQY

j_gene: TRBJ1-5
v_gene: TRBV4-2
CDR3aa: ASSQEAISNQPQH

j_gene: TRBJ1-5
v_gene: TRBV10-2
CDR3aa: GSQAGQYQPQH

j_gene: TRBJ2-2
v_gene: TRBV11-2
CDR3aa: ASSHHFTGTANTGELF

j_gene: TRBJ1-2
v_gene: TRBV5-1
CDR3aa: ASSFDDSSLYGYT

j_gene: TRBJ2-5
v_gene: TRBV28
CDR3aa: ASSSDSFGTDQETQY

j_gene: TRBJ1-2
v_gene: TRBV6-5
CDR3aa: ASSYSIRVGGYT

j_gene: TRBJ1-5
v_gene: TRBV28
CDR3aa: ASSLQPQH

j_gene: TRBJ1-5
v_gene: TRBV28
CDR3aa: ASSGMGETDQPQH

j_gene: TRBJ1-1
v_gene: TRBV7-2
CDR3aa: ASSLDPVPASTEAF

j_gene: TRBJ2-5
v_gene: TRBV5-1
CDR3aa: ASRLAEETQY

j_gene: TRBJ1-1
v_gene: TRBV5-1
CDR3aa: ASSTQGWDTEAF

j_gene: TRBJ2-3
v_gene: TRBV6-5
CDR3aa: ASSSWGHREADTQY

j_gene: TRBJ2-7
v_gene: TRBV6-5
CDR3aa: ASSSSDRGTYEQY

j_gene: TRBJ1-5
v_gene: TRBV15
CDR3aa: ATSRGRESRRPQH

j_gene: TRBJ1-6
v_gene: TRBV18
CDR3aa: ASSPAQGRNSPLH

j_gene: TRBJ2-5
v_gene: TRBV28
CDR3aa: ASSTGQFLETQY

j_gene: TRBJ1-1
v_gene: TRBV19
CDR3aa: ASSIPGQNTEAF

j_gene: TRBJ2-1
v_gene: TRBV6-5
CDR3aa: ASSLGLVGNNEQF

j_gene: TRBJ2-1
v_gene: TRBV4-2
CDR3aa: ASSQESGGAADEQF

j_gene: TRBJ2-2
v_gene: TRBV11-3
CDR3aa: ASSLLGPGARLF

j_gene: TRBJ1-1
v_gene: TRBV7-6
CDR3aa: ASSLESGFPEAF

j_gene: TRBJ1-4
v_gene: TRBV27
CDR3aa: ASSLSSSTNEKLF

j_gene: TRBJ1-2
v_gene: TRBV28
CDR3aa: ATTPVRRTLYRYGYT

j_gene: TRBJ1-3
v_gene: TRBV7-2
CDR3aa: ASSLDISSGNTIY

j_gene: TRBJ2-1
v_gene: TRBV2
CDR3aa: ASIPSGGLDNEQF

j_gene: TRBJ1-1
v_gene: TRBV6-5
CDR3aa: ASSYSVGGNTEAF

j_gene: TRBJ1-6
v_gene: TRBV2
CDR3aa: ASSQNRDSPLH

j_gene: TRBJ1-2
v_gene: TRBV27
CDR3aa: ASSLTGANYGYT